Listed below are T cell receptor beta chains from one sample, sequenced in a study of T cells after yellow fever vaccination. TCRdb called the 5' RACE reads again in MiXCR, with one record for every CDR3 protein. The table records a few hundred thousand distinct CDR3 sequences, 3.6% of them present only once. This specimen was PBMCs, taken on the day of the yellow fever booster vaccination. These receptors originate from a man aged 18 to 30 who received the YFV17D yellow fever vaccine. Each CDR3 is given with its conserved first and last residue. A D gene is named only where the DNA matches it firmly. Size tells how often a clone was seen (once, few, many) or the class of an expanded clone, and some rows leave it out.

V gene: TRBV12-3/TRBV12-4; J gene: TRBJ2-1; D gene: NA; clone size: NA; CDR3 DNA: TGTGCCAGCAGCCTCCAGGGGGAGGGTTACAATGAGCAGTTCTTC; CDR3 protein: CASSLQGEGYNEQFF
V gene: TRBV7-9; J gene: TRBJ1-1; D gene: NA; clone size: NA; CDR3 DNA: TGTGCCAGCAGCTCTTCCACCGGGGGGGACATTGAAGCTTTCTTT; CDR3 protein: CASSSSTGGDIEAFF
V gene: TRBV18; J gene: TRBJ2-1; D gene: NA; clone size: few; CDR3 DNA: TGTGCCAGCTCTCACATACTGAGCTCCTACAATGAGCAGTTCTTC; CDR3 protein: CASSHILSSYNEQFF
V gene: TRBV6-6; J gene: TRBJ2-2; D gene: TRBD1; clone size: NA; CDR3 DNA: TGTGCCAGCAGCTGGGACAGACCGAACACCGGGGAGCTGTTTTTT; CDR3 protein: CASSWDRPNTGELFF
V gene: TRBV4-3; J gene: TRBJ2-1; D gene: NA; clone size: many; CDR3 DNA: TGCGCCAGCAGCCAGGCGAGATCGTGGGGCCCGGGTGAGCAGTTCTTC; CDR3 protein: CASSQARSWGPGEQFF
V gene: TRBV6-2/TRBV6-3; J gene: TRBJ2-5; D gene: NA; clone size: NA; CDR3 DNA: TGTGCCAGCAGTTACTCGGACCCGGCGGGAAAGACCCAGTACTTC; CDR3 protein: CASSYSDPAGKTQYF
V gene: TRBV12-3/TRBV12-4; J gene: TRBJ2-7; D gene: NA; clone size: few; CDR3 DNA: TGTGCCAGCAGTTTTAAAGGGTTTTACGAGCAGTACTTC; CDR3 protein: CASSFKGFYEQYF
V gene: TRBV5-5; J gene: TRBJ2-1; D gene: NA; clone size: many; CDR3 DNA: TGTGCCAGCAGCTTGGTACAGACTAGTTTTCGCCCGTTCAATGAGCAGTTCTTC; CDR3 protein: CASSLVQTSFRPFNEQFF
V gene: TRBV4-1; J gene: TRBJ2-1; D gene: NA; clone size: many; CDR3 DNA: TGCGCCAGCAGCCAAGGCCAGTACAATGAGCAGTTCTTC; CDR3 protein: CASSQGQYNEQFF
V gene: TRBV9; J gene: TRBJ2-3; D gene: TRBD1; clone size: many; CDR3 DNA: TGTGCCAGCAGCATAACAGGGGGCAACACAGATACGCAGTATTTT; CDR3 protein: CASSITGGNTDTQYF
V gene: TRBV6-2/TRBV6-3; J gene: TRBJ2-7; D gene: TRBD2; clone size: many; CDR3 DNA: TGTGCCAGCAGTTCTAGCGGGGGGAACTCCTACGAGCAGTACTTC; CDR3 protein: CASSSSGGNSYEQYF
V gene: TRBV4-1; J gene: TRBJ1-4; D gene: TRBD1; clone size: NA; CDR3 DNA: TGCGCCAGCAGCCAAGTCGCTGGTACAGGGGATGGAGGTAATGAAAAACTGTTTTTT; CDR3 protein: CASSQVAGTGDGGNEKLFF
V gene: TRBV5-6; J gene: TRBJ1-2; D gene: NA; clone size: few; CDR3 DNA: TGTGCCAGCAGCTTGGTTGGTAGTTCGGGCTATGGCTACACCTTC; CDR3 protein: CASSLVGSSGYGYTF
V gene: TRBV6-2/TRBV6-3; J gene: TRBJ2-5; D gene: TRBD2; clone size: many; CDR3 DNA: TGTGCCAGCAGTTACCCTTCTAGCGGAAAAGAGACCCAGTACTTC; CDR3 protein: CASSYPSSGKETQYF
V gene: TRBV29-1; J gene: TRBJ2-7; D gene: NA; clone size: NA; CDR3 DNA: TGCAGCCCCCCCCGATGCGATCGTAACGTCGATTGCTACTACTACGAGCAGTACTTC; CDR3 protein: CSPPRCDRNVDCYYYEQYF
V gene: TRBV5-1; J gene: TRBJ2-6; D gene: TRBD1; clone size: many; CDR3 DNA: TGCGCCAGCAGAGAGGGGGCGTCTGGGGCCAACGTCCTGACTTTC; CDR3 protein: CASREGASGANVLTF
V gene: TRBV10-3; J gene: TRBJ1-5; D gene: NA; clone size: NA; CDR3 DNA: TGTGCCATCAGTAGAGACACTGGTCAGCCCCAGCATTTT; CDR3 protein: CAISRDTGQPQHF
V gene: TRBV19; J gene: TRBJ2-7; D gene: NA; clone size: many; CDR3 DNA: TGTGCCAGTCGCGGAACCTACGAGCAGTACTTC; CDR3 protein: CASRGTYEQYF
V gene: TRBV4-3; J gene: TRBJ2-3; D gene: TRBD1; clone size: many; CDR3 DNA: TGCGCCAGCAGCCAGGGGACAGGAGCTAGCACAGATACGCAGTATTTT; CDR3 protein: CASSQGTGASTDTQYF
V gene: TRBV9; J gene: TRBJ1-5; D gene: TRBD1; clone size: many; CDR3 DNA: TGTGCCAGCAGCGGGGGGACAGGGTACAATCAGCCCCAGCATTTT; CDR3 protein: CASSGGTGYNQPQHF
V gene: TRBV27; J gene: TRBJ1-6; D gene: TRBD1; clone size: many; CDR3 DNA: TGTGCCAGCAGAAGGACAGGGTTTCAACCCCTCCACTTT; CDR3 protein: CASRRTGFQPLHF
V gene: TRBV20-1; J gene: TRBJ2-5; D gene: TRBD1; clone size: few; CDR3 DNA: TGCAGCCCGGGACAGGGGATGGGGACCCAGTACTTC; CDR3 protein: CSPGQGMGTQYF
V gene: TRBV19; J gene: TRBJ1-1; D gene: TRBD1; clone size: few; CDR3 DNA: TGTGCCAGTATAAGGTCCAGGGGGCCATTCATAGCTTTCTTT; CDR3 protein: CASIRSRGPFIAFF
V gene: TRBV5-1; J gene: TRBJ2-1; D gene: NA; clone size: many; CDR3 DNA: TGCGCCAGCATTGCCAACAATGAGCAGTTCTTC; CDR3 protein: CASIANNEQFF
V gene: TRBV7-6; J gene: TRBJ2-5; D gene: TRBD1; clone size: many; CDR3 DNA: TGTGCCAGCAAAAGCCGGGACAGGGGTTTTGCGACCCAGTACTTC; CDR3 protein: CASKSRDRGFATQYF
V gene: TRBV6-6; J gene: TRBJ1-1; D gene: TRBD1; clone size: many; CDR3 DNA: TGTGCCAGCAGTCCGACAGGGGCTGGGGTAGGAGCTTTCTTT; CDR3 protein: CASSPTGAGVGAFF
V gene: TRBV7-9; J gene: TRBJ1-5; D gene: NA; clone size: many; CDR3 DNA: TGTGCCAGCGGAGGGGGCAATCAGCCCCAGCATTTT; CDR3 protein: CASGGGNQPQHF
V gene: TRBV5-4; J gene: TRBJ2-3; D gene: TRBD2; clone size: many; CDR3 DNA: TGTGCCAGCACCAGCGGGGAGCTCCCCCGAGATACGCAGTATTTT; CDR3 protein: CASTSGELPRDTQYF
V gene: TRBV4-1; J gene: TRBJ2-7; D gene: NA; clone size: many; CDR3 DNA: TGCGCCAGCAGCCAAGGATTCGGACGGCTCTACGAGCAGTACTTC; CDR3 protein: CASSQGFGRLYEQYF
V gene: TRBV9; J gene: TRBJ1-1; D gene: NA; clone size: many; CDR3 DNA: TGTGCCAGCAGTCGGTATACGACTGGGATGAACACTGAAGCTTTCTTT; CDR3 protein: CASSRYTTGMNTEAFF
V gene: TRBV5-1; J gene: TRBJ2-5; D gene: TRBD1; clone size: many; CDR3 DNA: TGCGCCAGCAGCGCGGGGACAGGGTTAGAGACCCAGTACTTC; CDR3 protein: CASSAGTGLETQYF
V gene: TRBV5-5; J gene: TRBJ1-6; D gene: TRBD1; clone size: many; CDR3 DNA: TGTGCCAGCAGCTCTTGGACAGGGGAATATAATTCACCCCTCCACTTT; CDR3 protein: CASSSWTGEYNSPLHF
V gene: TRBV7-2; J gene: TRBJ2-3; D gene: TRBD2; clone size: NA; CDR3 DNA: TGTGCCAGCAGAAAAGCGGGGGTTTATAGCACAGATACGCAGTATTTT; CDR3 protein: CASRKAGVYSTDTQYF
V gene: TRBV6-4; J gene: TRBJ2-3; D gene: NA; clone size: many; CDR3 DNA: TGTGCCAGCAGTGACTCGAAGGGCAGAACGCAGTATTTT; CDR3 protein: CASSDSKGRTQYF
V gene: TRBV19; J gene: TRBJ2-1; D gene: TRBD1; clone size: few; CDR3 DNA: TGTGCCAGTAGCCCCCCCACAGGGGACAATGAGCAGTTCTTC; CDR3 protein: CASSPPTGDNEQFF
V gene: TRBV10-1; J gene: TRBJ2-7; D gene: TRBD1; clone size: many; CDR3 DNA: TGCGCCAGCAGTGAGATCCGAGGGACAGGGTCCCACGAGCAGTACTTC; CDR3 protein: CASSEIRGTGSHEQYF
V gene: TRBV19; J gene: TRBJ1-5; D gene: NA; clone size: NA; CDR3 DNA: TGTGCCAGCACTACGGGGGGGTTACGGCCCCAGCATTTT; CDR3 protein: CASTTGGLRPQHF
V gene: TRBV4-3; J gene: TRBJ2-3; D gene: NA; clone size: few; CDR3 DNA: TGCGCCAGCAGCCAAGGGGGCGGCCCTCTGGATACGCAGTATTTT; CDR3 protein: CASSQGGGPLDTQYF
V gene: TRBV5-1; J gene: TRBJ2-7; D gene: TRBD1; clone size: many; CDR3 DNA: TGCGCCAGCAGCCATGGACAGGGGGCTTACGAGCAGTACTTC; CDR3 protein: CASSHGQGAYEQYF
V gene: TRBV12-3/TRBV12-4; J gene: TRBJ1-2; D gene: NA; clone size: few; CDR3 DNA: TGTGCCAGCAGTTTTCTTGGCAGCGGGGGCTACACCTTC; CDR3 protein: CASSFLGSGGYTF